These 29 T cell receptor beta chains originate from one sample sequenced in a study of shared clonotypes between healthy human individuals. The assay was immunoSEQ multiplex PCR, and TCRdb's table has in-frame clones only and misses some. The profile shows millions of clones, around 95% of them singletons. The sample taken for sequencing was naive CD4+ T cells sorted from blood. Subset of the sample: CD45RA+ positively selected. These receptors came from a man aged 18 to 29 in good health.

This chain connects TRBV6-5 to TRBJ1-2; possibly TRBD1 for D (6 bases). V shed 0 bases and J shed 13 bases, with 18 bases lying between them. Germline V gene sequence: CDR1 MNHEY, CDR2 SVGAGI. This CDR3 is 14 amino acids long. CDR3 coding DNA: TGTGCCAGCAGTTACTCGACAACAGGGAGACATTTCACCTTC. Protein: CASSYSTTGRHFTF.

The chain combines TRBV5-1 with TRBJ2-1; D is possibly TRBD1 (5 bases). Germline V gene sequence: CDR1 SGHRS, CDR2 YFSETQ. Trimming removed 0 bases from V and 5 bases from J, with 12 bases in between. The CDR3 covers 15 residues. CDR3 DNA: TGCGCCAGCAGCTTGGGGGGCCAGACCCACAATGAGCAGTTCTTC. Translating gives CASSLGGQTHNEQFF.

Note on this clone: This specimen includes other DNA sequences encoding the same CDR3. V gene TRBV5-1 combines with J gene TRBJ1-2; a possible D gene is TRBD1 (5 bases). Looked up from germline, CDR1 is SGHRS and CDR2 is YFSETQ. V lost 2 bases, J lost 2 bases, and 7 bases lay in between. The CDR3 is 13 amino acids. The CDR3 nucleotides read TGCGCCAGCAGCTTCGACAGCAACTATGGCTACACCTTC. Translating gives CASSFDSNYGYTF.

This clone was observed once. A much larger clone differs by one base, so this may be a read error. V usage is TRBV29-1 and J usage is TRBJ2-7; D unresolved. Germline CDR1 SQVTM, CDR2 ANQGSEA. The V and J ends lost 3 bases and 2 bases respectively, with 11 bases between them. The CDR3 loop spans 13 amino acids. CDR3 in amino acids: CSVEVPGPYEQYF. The CDR3 nucleotides are TGCAGCGTTGAGGTTCCAGGCCCCTACGAGCAGTACTTC.

In regard to this clone: Different DNA sequences within this sample yield the same CDR3. The chain has TRBV18 and TRBJ2-5; D is uncertain. This CDR3 has 11 residues. V was pared by 6 bases and J by 2 bases, with 4 bases between. Germline-derived CDR1 and CDR2 are KGHSH and LQKENI. The CDR3 reads CASSEQETQYF. DNA of the CDR3: TGTGCCAGCTCGGAACAAGAGACCCAGTACTTC.

V gene TRBV19 combines with J gene TRBJ2-5; D gene ambiguous. The germline V gene encodes CDR1 LNHDA and CDR2 SQIVND (reference sequence). Deletions cut 1 base from V and 2 bases from J, with 8 bases between. The length of the CDR3 is 14 residues. The CDR3 DNA reads TGTGCCAGTAGTATAGGACGGATACAAGAGACCCAGTACTTC. Its translation: CASSIGRIQETQYF.

The rearrangement uses TRBV10-1 and TRBJ2-1; TRBD1 or TRBD2 may be the D gene (5 bases each). CDR3 length: 14 amino acids. The germline V and J ends were trimmed by 4 bases and 12 bases, with 19 bases remaining between them. Germline lookup yields CDR1 WNHNN and CDR2 SYGVQD (reference sequence). CDR3 in DNA: TGCGCCAGCAGTGTCGGGACCTTTGAAGGTGCGCAGTTCTTC. Translation: CASSVGTFEGAQFF.

The rearrangement uses TRBV7-9 and TRBJ2-3, with D unclear. CDR3 length equals 15 residues. In germline, CDR1 is SEHNR, CDR2 FQNEAQ (reference sequence). V gave up 5 bases and J gave up 1 base, with 13 bases separating them. The CDR3 DNA reads as TGTGCCAGCAGCCTCCTCCGGGCGGGCACAGATACGCAGTATTTT. It yields the protein CASSLLRAGTDTQYF.

The rearrangement uses TRBV21-1 and TRBJ1-2; the tabulated D call, TRBD1, remains unverified against the DNA. TRBV21-1 is designated a pseudogene. The CDR3 loop spans 16 amino acids. In DNA, the CDR3 is TGTGCCAGCTTTCCGGACAGGGGGCAATTGGACTATGGCTACACCTTC. This gives the protein CASFPDRGQLDYGYTF.

The V and J genes are TRBV7-9 and TRBJ1-2; the D is unclear. Germline assignment: CDR1 SEHNR and CDR2 FQNEAQ (reference sequence). The V and J ends lost 0 bases and 0 bases respectively, with 8 bases between them. The CDR3 is made up of 15 amino acids. The CDR3 DNA is TGTGCCAGCAGCTTAGCTGAGCCTGCTAACTATGGCTACACCTTC. Its translation: CASSLAEPANYGYTF.

This chain connects TRBV5-1 to TRBJ1-5; possible D gene TRBD1, 6 bases. Trimming took off 0 bases at V and 4 bases at J, with 11 bases between the two ends. The CDR3 is made up of 15 amino acids. CDR1 and CDR2 (germline): SGHRS, YFSETQ. CDR3 loop: CASSLEGTQNQPQHF. CDR3 bases: TGCGCCAGCAGCTTGGAGGGGACACAGAATCAGCCCCAGCATTTT. Supplemented by reference TRBV5-1 and TRBJ1-5, the full variable domain reads KAGVTQTPRYLIKTRGQQVTLSCSPISGHRSVSWYQQTPGQGLQFLFEYFSETQRNKGNFPGRFSGRQFSNSRSEMNVSTLELGDSALYLCASSLEGTQNQPQHFGDGTRLSIL.

This sequence joins TRBV11-1 and TRBJ1-1; 9 bases align to TRBD1. Germline CDR1 SGHAT, CDR2 FQDESV (reference sequence). This CDR3 region has 14 residues. J gave up 1 base and V 5 bases, and 2 bases lay outside the gene matches. The CDR3 DNA sequence: TGTGCCAGCAGCCGGGGACAGGGGAACACTGAAGCTTTCTTT. It codes for CASSRGQGNTEAFF.

J is TRBJ2-7 and V is TRBV27, with D possibly being TRBD1 (6 bases). V lost 5 bases and J lost 0, with 11 bases in between. This CDR3 contains 14 residues. In germline, CDR1 is MNHEY, CDR2 SMNVEV (reference sequence). CDR3 region: CASSRQADSYEQYF. The CDR3 region has the DNA TGTGCCAGCAGTCGACAGGCAGACTCCTACGAGCAGTACTTC.

The chain joins TRBV10-3 to TRBJ1-6, with 9 positions matching TRBD1. The CDR3 spans 15 residues. Trimming took 4 bases from V and 7 from J; bases not matched to a gene: 5. Germline V CDR1 and CDR2: ENHRY, SYGVKD. In DNA form, the CDR3 reads TGTGCCATCAGTGGGGCGACAGGGGGAAATTCACCCCTCCACTTT. It translates to CAISGATGGNSPLHF.

This chain uses TRBV5-4 with TRBJ1-2; possibly TRBD1 for D (5 bases). Trimming pared 2 bases from V and 8 bases from J, leaving 16 bases between. The germline V gene encodes CDR1 SGHNT and CDR2 YYREEE (reference sequence). The CDR3 length is 14 residues. The CDR3 reads CASSFAGRREGYTF. CDR3 nucleotides: TGTGCCAGCAGCTTCGCGGGGCGTAGAGAGGGCTACACCTTC.

The rearrangement uses TRBV7-9 and TRBJ2-7; 7 nucleotides match TRBD1. The CDR3 is 16 residues long. The ends lost 1 base at V and 0 bases at J; junction bases unmatched: 6. From germline, CDR1 is SEHNR and CDR2 FQNEAQ (reference sequence). This chain's CDR3 is CASSLVTGTASYEQYF. CDR3 DNA: TGTGCCAGCAGCTTAGTAACCGGGACAGCCTCCTACGAGCAGTACTTC.

The J gene is TRBJ1-2, the V gene TRBV6-6, with TRBD1 matching over 7 bases. This CDR3 is 16 amino acids long. With V trimmed by 4 bases and J by 7 bases, 15 bases remained unmatched. CDR1 MNHNY and CDR2 SVGAGI come from the germline V gene (reference sequence). CDR3 in amino acids: CASSSPDRPRGGGYTF. CDR3 in DNA: TGTGCCAGCAGTTCCCCGGACAGGCCGCGAGGGGGTGGCTACACCTTC.

This clone was seen a single time. Other DNA sequences within the sample encode an identical CDR3. The chain couples TRBV10-3 to TRBJ2-1; 8 bases fit TRBD2. The V segment lost 4 bases and the J segment 2 bases; nucleotides outside the gene matches: 4. Germline V gives CDR1 ENHRY, CDR2 SYGVKD. CDR3 length: 15 residues. The CDR3 region is CAISVAGGAYNEQFF. The CDR3 DNA reads TGTGCCATCAGTGTTGCGGGGGGAGCCTACAATGAGCAGTTCTTC.

V usage is TRBV6-5 and J usage is TRBJ2-7; D might be TRBD2 (5 bases). With 5 bases removed from V and 2 bases from J, the gap between germline ends came to 13 bases. Germline V gene lookup returns CDR1 MNHEY and CDR2 SVGAGI. CDR3 size: 14 residues. The CDR3 region is CASSTGLGAYEQYF. CDR3 coding DNA: TGTGCCAGCAGTACCGGACTTGGGGCCTACGAGCAGTACTTC.

The chain has TRBV21-1 and TRBJ1-2. TRBV21-1 is assigned pseudogene status. The CDR3 runs 13 residues. The CDR3 nucleotides read TGTGCCAGCAGCAAAGCCCGGACGAGTGGCTACACCTTC. This sequence encodes CASSKARTSGYTF.

The CDR3 DNA follows: TGTGCCTCTCGGAAGGGGCAGAACACTGAAGCTTTCTTT. Its translation is CASRKGQNTEAFF. This chain uses TRBV30 with TRBJ1-1; a weak D match, TRBD1 (5 bases). The CDR3 is 13 residues long. Per germline, CDR1 GTSNPN and CDR2 SVGIG (reference sequence). The V end lost 7 bases, the J end lost 1 base, and 13 bases lay between the germline ends.

In this sample, this clone turned up a few times. This chain connects TRBV25-1 to TRBJ2-7; TRBD1 might be the D (6 bases). The CDR3 has 12 residues. Germline lookup yields CDR1 MGHDK and CDR2 SYGVNS. Trimming removed 10 bases at V and 1 base at J, with 11 bases between. CDR3 in amino acids: CATQGRSYEQYF. In DNA form, the CDR3 reads TGTGCCACACAGGGACGGTCCTACGAGCAGTACTTC.

The rearrangement links TRBV11-2 to TRBJ2-5; 10 bases fit TRBD2. With V trimmed by 5 bases and J by 5 bases, 8 bases remained unmatched. The CDR3 loop spans 15 amino acids. CDR1 and CDR2 (germline): SGHAT, FQNNGV. CDR3 residues: CASSTGSGRGETQYF. CDR3 bases: TGTGCCAGCAGCACCGGAAGCGGGAGGGGGGAGACCCAGTACTTC.

The chain is built from TRBV18 and TRBJ1-2; D is unclear. V was cut by 0 bases and J by 2 bases, with 13 bases left in between. The germline V gene has CDR1 KGHSH and CDR2 LQKENI. The CDR3 runs 16 residues. This CDR3 reads CASSPPMTLGNYGYTF. The CDR3 DNA reads TGTGCCAGCTCACCACCCATGACGCTGGGGAACTATGGCTACACCTTC.

The genes are TRBV10-1 and TRBJ2-5, with D maybe TRBD2 (5 bases). Germline V gene sequence: CDR1 WNHNN, CDR2 SYGVQD (reference sequence). Deletions cut 4 bases from V and 4 bases from J, with 10 bases between. The CDR3 is 13 amino acids. The CDR3 region has the DNA TGCGCCAGCAGTGCAAGCCTAGCAGAGACCCAGTACTTC. Its protein is CASSASLAETQYF.

The rearrangement uses TRBV30 and TRBJ2-1; D ambiguous. This CDR3 spans 14 amino acids. Germline lookup yields CDR1 GTSNPN and CDR2 SVGIG (reference sequence). Trimming shortened V by 4 bases and J by 0 bases, and 10 bases separated the two germline ends. The CDR3 sequence is CAWNRLNSYNEQFF. The DNA of the CDR3 is TGTGCCTGGAATCGGCTTAACTCCTACAATGAGCAGTTCTTC.

The J gene is TRBJ1-2, the V gene TRBV28; D is uncertain. CDR3 length equals 11 residues. The V and J ends lost 5 bases and 8 bases respectively, with 9 bases between them. Germline CDR1 and CDR2: MDHEN and SYDVKM. CDR3 sequence (DNA): TGTGCCAGCAGTGCTATTGGGGGCTACACCTTC. This sequence encodes CASSAIGGYTF.

The chain carries TRBV5-1 and TRBJ2-2; TRBD2 matches at 7 bases. CDR1 and CDR2 from the germline V gene are SGHRS and YFSETQ. The length of the CDR3 is 16 residues. V lost 4 bases to trimming and J lost 0 bases; unmatched junction nucleotides: 6. CDR3 in amino acids: CASSPLAVANTGELFF. CDR3 sequence (DNA): TGCGCCAGCAGCCCTCTAGCGGTCGCGAACACCGGGGAGCTGTTTTTT.

This clone was seen once. The J gene is TRBJ2-5, the V gene TRBV6-5, with 9 bases matching TRBD1. This CDR3 comprises 15 residues. V dropped 6 bases and J dropped 1; count of bases not matched to a gene: 6. From germline, CDR1 is MNHEY and CDR2 SVGAGI. The CDR3: CASRSGQGPQETQYF. The CDR3 region has the DNA TGTGCCAGCAGATCCGGACAGGGGCCCCAAGAGACCCAGTACTTC.